This T cell receptor (beta chain) was recorded in a study of Graves' ophthalmopathy and Graves' hyperthyroidism. Study results and limitations: Both a 70.59% sensitivity and an approximately 75% specificity characterized the model's predictions of ophthalmopathy progression. Appearing in blood as well were most expanded thyroid clonotypes above 0.001 frequency. Discrimination between ophthalmopathy and stable hyperthyroidism by a 13-signature model showed nearly 90% sensitivity and about 81% specificity.

Comment on this clonotype: The antigen is undetermined.

CDR3 regions of TCR beta were amplified from RNA transcripts. Scientists carried out first-round RT-PCR using HTBI primers and then a second-round multiplex PCR. TCRdb processed the multiplex PCR reads anew with MiXCR; each CDR3 protein has one entry. This sample yields approximately 1.2 million distinct CDR3 sequences, of which about 40% are seen a single time; more than 9.5% belongs to the top ten. As diagnostic evidence, clinical symptoms, serum thyroxine, TRAb, thyroid ultrasound and orbital computed tomography were relied upon. The CDR3 runs 16 residues. Germline V gene sequence: CDR1 SGHDT, CDR2 YYEEEE. With 0 bases removed from V and 7 bases from J, the gap between germline ends came to 17 bases.

The specimen sequenced was peripheral blood or thyroid tissue (not recorded which). The sequence was obtained from an adult man with Graves' hyperthyroidism. The chain links TRBV5-6 to TRBJ1-5, with D possibly TRBD1 on 5 matching bases. This CDR3 reads CASSLGELGVGQPQHF. CDR3 sequence (DNA): TGTGCCAGCAGCTTGGGCGAATTAGGGGTGGGGCAGCCCCAGCATTTT.